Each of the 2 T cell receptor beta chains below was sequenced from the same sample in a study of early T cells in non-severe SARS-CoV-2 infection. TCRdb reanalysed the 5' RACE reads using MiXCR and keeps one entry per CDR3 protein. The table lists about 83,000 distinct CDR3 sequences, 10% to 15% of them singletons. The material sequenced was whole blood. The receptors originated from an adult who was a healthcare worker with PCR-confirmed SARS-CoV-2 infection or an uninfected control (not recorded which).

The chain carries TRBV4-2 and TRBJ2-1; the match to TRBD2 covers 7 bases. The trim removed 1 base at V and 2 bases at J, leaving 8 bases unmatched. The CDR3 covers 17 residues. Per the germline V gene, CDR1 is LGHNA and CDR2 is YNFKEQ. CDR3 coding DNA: TGTGCCAGCAGCCAAGGCTTGGGGGGGGTGACCTACAATGAGCAGTTCTTC. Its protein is CASSQGLGGVTYNEQFF.

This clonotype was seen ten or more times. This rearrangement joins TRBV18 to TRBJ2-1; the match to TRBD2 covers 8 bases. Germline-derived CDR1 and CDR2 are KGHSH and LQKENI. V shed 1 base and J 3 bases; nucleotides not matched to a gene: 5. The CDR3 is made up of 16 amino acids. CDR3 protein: CASSPQAGALYNEQFF. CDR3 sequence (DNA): TGTGCCAGCTCACCACAAGCGGGAGCCCTCTACAATGAGCAGTTCTTC.